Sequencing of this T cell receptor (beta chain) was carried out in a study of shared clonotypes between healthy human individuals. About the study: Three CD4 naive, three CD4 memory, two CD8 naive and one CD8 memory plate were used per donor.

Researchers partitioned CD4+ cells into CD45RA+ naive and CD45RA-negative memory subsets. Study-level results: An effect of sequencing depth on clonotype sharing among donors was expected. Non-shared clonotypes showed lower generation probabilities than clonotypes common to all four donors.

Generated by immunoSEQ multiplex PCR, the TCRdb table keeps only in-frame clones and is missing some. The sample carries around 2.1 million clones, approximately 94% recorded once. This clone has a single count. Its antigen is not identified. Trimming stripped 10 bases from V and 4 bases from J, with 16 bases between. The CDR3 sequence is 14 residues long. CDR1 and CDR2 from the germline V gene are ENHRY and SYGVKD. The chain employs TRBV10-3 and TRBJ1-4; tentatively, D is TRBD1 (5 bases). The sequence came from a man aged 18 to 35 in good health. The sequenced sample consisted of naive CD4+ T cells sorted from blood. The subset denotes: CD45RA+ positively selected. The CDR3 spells CATYPGPLNEKLFF. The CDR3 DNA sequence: TGTGCCACTTACCCGGGACCGCTTAATGAAAAACTGTTTTTT.